The 20 T cell receptor delta chains below all came from one sample that was sequenced in a study of Vδ1+ human thymocytes. Points from the study as a whole: Highly polyclonal TRG and TRD repertoires with Gaussian CDR3 length distributions appeared in thymus.

Their cognate antigens are unknown. The template was reverse-transcribed extracted RNA. Pooled V-gene forward primers with one constant-region reverse primer generated the CDR3 amplicons by multiplex PCR. With CATT, TCRdb re-called clones from the multiplex PCR reads. Of around 76,000 delta-chain clones listed, about 30% were seen once; the top ten hold under 0.3%. Sequenced material: Vdelta1+ gamma-delta thymocytes from the thymus. As for subset: FACS-sorted CD3+ TCRalphabeta- TCRVdelta1+ TCRVdelta2- thymocytes. All receptors derive from a boy in the first two years of life who had congenital heart surgery.

The gene calls are TRDV1 and TRDJ1; 9 bases match TRDD3. V dropped 4 bases and J dropped 0; count of bases not matched to a gene: 18. The CDR3 is made up of 20 amino acids. Germline-derived CDR1 and CDR2 are TSWWSYY and QGS. The CDR3 DNA sequence: TGTGCTCTTGGGGCTTCCTTACTCGGCTACTGGGGGAGGTACACCGATAAACTCATCTTT. Translation gives CALGASLLGYWGRYTDKLIF.

The chain is built from TRDV1 and TRDJ1, with D possibly TRDD2 on 5 matching bases. CDR1 is TSWWSYY, CDR2 QGS, per germline. The CDR3 consists of 21 residues. V was clipped by 2 bases and J by 0 bases, with 28 bases between them. The CDR3 is CALGEISPPLPHGPYTDKLIF. In nucleotides, the CDR3 is TGTGCTCTTGGGGAAATCTCTCCCCCCCTACCTCATGGCCCTTACACCGATAAACTCATCTTT.

The J gene is TRDJ1, the V gene TRDV1; 7 bases map to TRDD3. Germline CDR1 and CDR2: TSWWSYY and QGS. The V gene end was trimmed by 3 bases and the J gene end by 6 bases; junction bases not matched to a gene: 22. The CDR3 runs 19 residues. The DNA for the CDR3 is TGTGCTCTTGGGGACCGCGACCCCCGGGTGCTGGGGGCGCTCAATAAACTCATCTTT. Amino acids: CALGDRDPRVLGALNKLIF.

This chain connects TRDV1 to TRDJ1; the D gene is possibly TRDD2 (6 bases). The V gene lost 2 bases and the J gene lost 0 bases, with 43 bases spanning the gap. Germline V CDR1 and CDR2: TSWWSYY, QGS. This CDR3 is 26 amino acids long. The CDR3 DNA sequence: TGTGCTCTTGGGGAAGACCTCCCCCCCCTCCTACTACGTGGTGGGGTATACGCAGTGTACACCGATAAACTCATCTTT. Amino acid sequence: CALGEDLPPLLLRGGVYAVYTDKLIF.

This clone was observed a handful of times. This chain links TRDV1 with TRDJ1, with TRDD3 as a possible D gene (7 bases). This CDR3 spans 20 amino acids. V was cut by 3 bases and J by 0 bases, with 26 bases left in between. CDR1 is TSWWSYY, CDR2 QGS, per germline. CDR3 sequence: CALGDSLPSAMGEYTDKLIF. The DNA for the CDR3 is TGTGCTCTTGGGGATTCCCTTCCCTCTGCCATGGGGGAGTACACCGATAAACTCATCTTT.

This rearrangement joins TRDV1 to TRDJ1, with D tentatively TRDD1 (5 bases). V dropped 1 base and J dropped 0 bases, with 30 bases sitting between them. From germline, CDR1 is TSWWSYY and CDR2 QGS. There are 22 residues in the CDR3. CDR3 nucleotide sequence: TGTGCTCTTGGGGAACCCCTGGCGTCCAGCCGCAAAAATACACTGTACACCGATAAACTCATCTTT. Amino acids: CALGEPLASSRKNTLYTDKLIF.

This clone was picked up a small number of times. The chain links TRDV1 to TRDJ1; TRDD2 might be the D (6 bases). This CDR3 spans 14 amino acids. Germline CDR1 reads TSWWSYY; CDR2 reads QGS. V was pared by 3 bases and J by 6 bases, with 14 bases between. CDR3 sequence reads: CALGDRAFRYKLIF. DNA for the CDR3: TGTGCTCTTGGGGACCGGGCCTTCCGCTATAAACTCATCTTT.

This clone was observed a few times. The rearrangement joins TRDV1 to TRDJ1; TRDD3 aligns across 7 bases. V was pared by 4 bases and J by 2 bases, with 13 bases of the junction left unmatched. Looked up from germline, CDR1 is TSWWSYY and CDR2 is QGS. This CDR3 comprises 17 residues. In DNA form, the CDR3 reads TGTGCTCTTGGGGGCCTAATCCAGGATACGCCTACCGATAAACTCATCTTT. The encoded protein is CALGGLIQDTPTDKLIF.

This clone turned up a few times. The V gene is TRDV1, the J gene TRDJ1; 9 nucleotides align to TRDD3. Germline V gene sequence: CDR1 TSWWSYY, CDR2 QGS. The V and J ends lost 2 bases and 0 bases, in that order; junction bases with no gene match: 28. The CDR3 consists of 24 residues. The CDR3 nucleotides read TGTGCTCTTGGGGAAAGAAGGAAGGCTTTCTCGCACTCTGGGGGATCGGAGTACACCGATAAACTCATCTTT. Translating gives CALGERRKAFSHSGGSEYTDKLIF.

The rearrangement joins TRDV1 to TRDJ1; 9 nucleotides agree with TRDD3. The trim removed 2 bases at V and 0 bases at J, leaving 16 bases unmatched. Germline CDR1 and CDR2: TSWWSYY and QGS. The CDR3 length is 20 residues. This CDR3 reads CALGELGLGDHSSHTDKLIF. In DNA form, the CDR3 reads TGTGCTCTTGGGGAATTAGGTCTGGGGGATCATAGTTCCCACACCGATAAACTCATCTTT.

This clone turned up a few times. Other DNA variants within this sample encode the same CDR3. The chain employs TRDV2 and TRDJ1, with 8 nucleotides matching TRDD3. V shed 3 bases and J 0 bases; nucleotides not matched to a gene: 14. Per the germline V gene, CDR1 is GEAIGNYY and CDR2 is EKD. This CDR3 is built from 18 residues. The CDR3: CACDSNWGLISYTDKLIF. Here the CDR3 DNA reads TGTGCCTGTGACTCCAACTGGGGGCTTATCTCGTACACCGATAAACTCATCTTT.

A few counts support this clone. One end of the junction does not line up with germline, which may come from a read error. V gene TRDV1 combines with J gene TRDJ1, with a weak D call TRDD3 (5 bases). Germline values: CDR1 TSWWSYY, CDR2 QGS. This CDR3 spans 21 amino acids. CDR3 nucleotides: TGTGCTCTTGGGGAACCAATCCCCGCCATGGGGACACGAACTCGGCCCGATAAACTCACCTTT. Protein product: CALGEPIPAMGTRTRPDKLTF.

This clone was detected only a few times. The chain employs TRDV1 and TRDJ1; D gene unclear. Germline loops: CDR1 TSWWSYY, CDR2 QGS. The CDR3 length is 14 residues. V shed 2 bases and J shed 0 bases, with 7 bases lying between them. The CDR3 here is CALGEGYHTDKLIF. The CDR3 nucleotides read TGTGCTCTTGGGGAAGGCTATCACACCGATAAACTCATCTTT.

The chain employs TRDV1 and TRDJ1; TRDD3 aligns across 12 bases. The ends lost 1 base at V and 4 bases at J; junction bases unmatched: 16. Looked up from germline, CDR1 is TSWWSYY and CDR2 is QGS. The CDR3 is 20 amino acids. CDR3: CALGERILPPWGIRGDKLIF. The DNA for the CDR3 is TGTGCTCTTGGGGAACGTATCCTCCCTCCCTGGGGGATACGGGGCGATAAACTCATCTTT.

This clone was recorded a few times. V and J are TRDV1 and TRDJ1; TRDD3 agrees at 12 bases. J lost 1 base, V lost 2 bases, and 14 bases had no gene match. Germline-derived CDR1 and CDR2 are TSWWSYY and QGS. The CDR3 spans 20 residues. CDR3 residues: CALGEGSYWGIHRATDKLIF. In nucleotides, the CDR3 is TGTGCTCTTGGGGAAGGCTCGTACTGGGGGATACATCGTGCCACCGATAAACTCATCTTT.

The V call is TRDV1, the J call TRDJ1, with a possible D match to TRDD3 (5 bases). There are 18 residues in the CDR3. V was shortened by 4 bases and J by 2 bases, with 23 bases between the two germline ends. Germline V CDR1 and CDR2: TSWWSYY, QGS. CDR3 nucleotide sequence: TGTGCTCTTGGGGGAATCCTGGATTACTGGCCGGGGACCGATAAACTCATCTTT. The encoded protein is CALGGILDYWPGTDKLIF.

Only a few counts were recorded for this clone. This chain joins TRDV1 and TRDJ1, with D possibly TRDD3 on 7 matching bases. Trimming took off 0 bases at V and 0 bases at J, with 38 bases between the two ends. Germline CDR1 and CDR2: TSWWSYY and QGS. The CDR3 extends over 25 amino acids. The CDR3 loop reads CALGELPTLSWDTRLSTLYTDKLIF. CDR3 sequence (DNA): TGTGCTCTTGGGGAACTTCCTACCCTGAGTTGGGATACTCGCCTCTCGACCTTGTACACCGATAAACTCATCTTT.

To note about this clone: An end of the junction differs from the germline gene, which may be a read error. V and J are TRDV1 and TRDJ1; 11 positions agree with TRDD3. The CDR3 covers 22 residues. The germline gives CDR1 TSWWSYY, CDR2 QGS. The CDR3 DNA follows: TGTGCTCTTGGGGGGTTGGCCTTCCTCACCTGGGGTGGGGGATACGCCTCCGATAAACCCATCTTT. The encoded protein is CALGGLAFLTWGGGYASDKPIF.

In its sample, this clone was seen a few times. The chain has TRDV1 and TRDJ1; D is ambiguous. Germline CDR1 TSWWSYY, CDR2 QGS. The CDR3 has 20 amino acids. V was shortened by 2 bases and J by 0 bases, with 25 bases between the two germline ends. CDR3 region: CALGESSRSPQMCYTDKLIF. CDR3 in DNA: TGTGCTCTTGGGGAATCAAGCAGATCCCCTCAGATGTGTTACACCGATAAACTCATCTTT.

This clone was detected only a few times. Other DNA sequences in the sample encode the same CDR3. The chain joins TRDV1 to TRDJ1, with TRDD3 matching 9 bases. Trimming took 1 base from V and 0 from J; bases not matched to a gene: 0. CDR1 is TSWWSYY, CDR2 QGS, per germline. The CDR3 is made up of 15 amino acids. CDR3 in amino acids: CALGEPGGYTDKLIF. In DNA form, the CDR3 reads TGTGCTCTTGGGGAACCTGGGGGATACACCGATAAACTCATCTTT.